The 5 T cell receptor beta chains reported below all come from one sample, sequenced in a study of shared clonotypes between healthy human individuals. This table comes from immunoSEQ multiplex PCR, and its TCRdb copy is limited to in-frame clones, with some not included. The data contain some 650,000 clones, 97% of them singletons. Sequencing was performed on naive CD4+ T cells sorted from blood. Subset meaning: CD45RA+ positively selected. These TCRs come from a woman aged 25 to 45 in good health.

As concerns this clone: Other nucleotide sequences from this sample produce the same CDR3. The chain employs TRBV5-1 and TRBJ1-1; no firm D call. The CDR3 extends over 13 amino acids. Germline V gene lookup returns CDR1 SGHRS and CDR2 YFSETQ. V lost 0 bases, J lost 1 base, and 4 bases lay in between. The chain's CDR3 is CASSLESNTEAFF. The CDR3 region has the DNA TGCGCCAGCAGCTTGGAGTCGAACACTGAAGCTTTCTTT.

The chain has TRBV28 and TRBJ2-2; 13 nucleotides align to TRBD2. CDR1 and CDR2 (germline): MDHEN, SYDVKM. This CDR3 is 18 amino acids long. The ends lost 6 bases at V and 5 bases at J; junction bases unmatched: 12. The CDR3 spells CASSSGTSGVEGTGELFF. The DNA for the CDR3 is TGTGCCAGCAGCTCCGGGACTAGCGGGGTCGAAGGAACCGGGGAGCTGTTTTTT.

The DNA of the CDR3 is TGCGCCAGCAGACCAAGCGGGACCTCCTACGAGCAGTACTTC. Protein: CASRPSGTSYEQYF. The genes are TRBV5-1 and TRBJ2-7, with TRBD2 matching over 7 bases. V lost 5 bases, J lost 0 bases, and 5 bases stayed unmatched. CDR1 SGHRS and CDR2 YFSETQ come from the germline V gene. The CDR3 contains 14 residues.

V usage is TRBV2 and J usage is TRBJ2-7; D unresolved. V was shortened by 5 bases and J by 0 bases, with 5 bases between the two germline ends. Germline V CDR1 and CDR2: SNHLY, FYNNEI. The CDR3 spans 12 residues. The CDR3 loop reads CASSPRSYEQYF. CDR3 nucleotides: TGTGCCAGCAGTCCCCGCTCCTACGAGCAGTACTTC.

This chain links TRBV5-1 with TRBJ1-1; TRBD1 aligns across 7 bases. Trimming cost V 3 bases and J 5 bases; bases outside gene matches: 7. This CDR3 comprises 14 residues. The germline gives CDR1 SGHRS, CDR2 YFSETQ. The chain's CDR3 is CASSYGEGATEAFF. In nucleotides, the CDR3 is TGCGCCAGCAGCTATGGGGAGGGGGCAACTGAAGCTTTCTTT.